The entry below gives a single TCR beta chain sequence along with its context. Its antigen is not identified. The sample comes from a study of CD8 T cells in ankylosing spondylitis. Findings of the study overall: Clones linked to disease, bearing a CD8+ phenotype, were relatively rare in peripheral blood. It was reported that disease-linked clones were significantly enriched in matched ankylosing spondylitis synovial fluid.

TCRdb used MiXCR to reprocess the 5' RACE reads, holding one entry per CDR3 protein. The sample records 20,000 to 25,000 distinct CDR3 sequences, over 10% being singletons. The specimen was blood. The receptor was isolated from a male donor with ankylosing spondylitis or in good health (not recorded which).

The chain's CDR3 is CASSRTSGDYNEQFF. CDR3 bases: TGTGCCAGCAGCCGGACTAGCGGGGACTACAATGAGCAGTTCTTC. The chain couples TRBV7-3 to TRBJ2-1, with 12 nucleotides matching TRBD2. CDR3 size: 15 residues. V dropped 5 bases and J dropped 3; count of bases not matched to a gene: 2. Germline CDR1 reads SGHTA; CDR2 reads FQGTGA.